This T cell receptor beta chain is from a study of blood T cells in healthy people across ages. Study results and limitations: Strongly correlated with naive T cell percentage was TCR beta diversity.

Each donor gave around 9.3 milliliters of peripheral blood. Next came a second PCR, run for roughly 6 to 11 cycles, which used a sample-barcoded 5' primer along with a J-beta primer mix. MiXCR, applied by TCRdb to the 5' RACE reads, yields one record per CDR3 protein. The table includes more than 700,000 distinct CDR3 sequences, less than 60% detected once. Points on this clonotype: The antigen is undetermined.

The V gene's germline CDR1 is MGHDK and CDR2 SYGVNS. CDR3 length equals 14 residues. Unmatched junction bases numbered 15, after V lost 4 bases and J lost 13 bases. The V and J genes are TRBV25-1 and TRBJ2-5; 7 bases align to TRBD2. Sequencing was carried out using blood. The sequence was obtained from an elderly man in good health. The CDR3 DNA is TGTGCCAGCAGTGTGGGGACTAACTCCTACGAGCTGTACTTC. The encoded protein is CASSVGTNSYELYF.